This T cell receptor beta chain was identified during a study of blood T cells in healthy people across ages. Notes on the study in general: What prevented conclusive comparison of naive and antigen-experienced cells was that PBMCs were unsorted. Both higher diversity and more naive CD4+ cells marked long-lived donors when set against aged donors.

Primed by a sample-barcoded 5' primer and a J-beta primer mix, a second PCR proceeded for roughly 7 to 11 cycles. Every cDNA was tagged by a template-switch adaptor with 12 random nucleotides. TCRdb fed the 5' RACE reads into MiXCR, producing one record per CDR3 protein. This sample has about 580,000 distinct CDR3 sequences, with 45% to 55% found just once. This clonotype was recorded at least ten times. No antigen is known for it. The material sequenced was blood. This receptor was taken from a man older than 75 in good health.

The chain's CDR3 is CASSFPGEETQYF. Here the CDR3 DNA reads TGTGCCAGCAGTTTTCCAGGGGAGGAGACCCAGTACTTC. The V and J genes are TRBV6-6 and TRBJ2-5, with D possibly being TRBD1 (6 bases). Germline V gene sequence: CDR1 MNHNY, CDR2 SVGAGI (reference sequence). V lost 4 bases and J lost 5, with 11 bases in between. CDR3 size: 13 residues.